This T cell receptor beta chain was identified in a study of T cells in Graves' hyperthyroidism and ophthalmopathy. The CDR3 regions of TCR beta were amplified from RNA transcripts. The HTBI primer set served for first-round RT-PCR of the TCR CDR3. TCRdb ran MiXCR on the multiplex PCR reads and lists one entry per CDR3 protein. This table has about 760,000 distinct CDR3 sequences, 35% appearing once. Germline CDR1 reads LNHDA; CDR2 reads SQIVND (reference sequence). With 6 bases clipped from V and 6 bases from J, the junction kept 10 bases outside the gene matches. The CDR3 length is 14 residues. Diagnosis of hyperthyroidism was new in patients aged 18 to 65, and its duration was under 2 months. Uncontrolled infection, other autoimmune disease, pregnancy or lactation excluded patients. Together with thyroid ultrasound, orbital computed tomography, serum thyroxine and TRAb, clinical symptoms were used for diagnoses. The authors obtained PBMCs from over 7.5 ml of fresh peripheral blood.

In its sample, this clonotype was seen a few times. Material for sequencing was blood. This clonotype originated in a woman between 40 and 50 years old with Graves' hyperthyroidism. The chain couples TRBV19 to TRBJ1-1, with 7 bases matching TRBD1. CDR3 DNA sequence: TGTGCCAGTAGCCCTCGACAGGGTGTCGCTGAAGCTTTCTTT. Translating it yields CASSPRQGVAEAFF.